The sequence of this T cell receptor (beta chain) was determined in a study of immune evolution from preneoplasia to lung adenocarcinoma (dated by TCRdb to the early 2020s). At the level of the whole study: HLA loss of heterozygosity was observed in approximately 7%, 15% and 30% of AIS, MIA and ADC lesions, respectively, and was not observed in any AAH lesions. The sample size was set by how many specimens were available, not by a prior power calculation. Resected precursor lesions (AAH, AIS, MIA) and invasive adenocarcinomas were compared with paired morphologically normal lung tissue. Immune contexture across lung adenocarcinoma precursors and invasive adenocarcinoma was profiled using immune gene expression, TCR sequencing and multiplex immunofluorescence. The immune data were integrated with whole exome sequencing and methylation data obtained from the same cohort of nodules. POLYSOLVER was used to infer Class I HLA alleles from exome data, and LOHHLA was used to detect allele-specific HLA loss. A total of 40 to 65 patients with pulmonary nodules who underwent surgical resection were included in the overall cohort. According to the study, some 100 samples went through TCR sequencing. A total of some 51 patients contributed TCR sequencing data. Overall study outcomes, separate from this receptor: Normal lung had the highest top T cell clone frequencies, which appeared to decline progressively from AAH through AIS, MIA and invasive adenocarcinoma. T cell clonality was highest in KRAS-mutant nodules compared with EGFR-mutant or double wild-type lesions. Because all patients came from Japan and China, whether the findings apply to Western populations was uncertain. Normal lung showed the highest clonality, whereas later-stage lesions appeared to have higher T cell density and diversity but lower clonality. The findings reflected association rather than direct causation, and larger cohorts with long-term follow-up and longitudinal biopsies were considered necessary.

The immunoSEQ hsTCRbeta Kit was used to sequence TCR beta CDR3 regions from DNA. The original methods were these. TCR sequencing data were analysed with the ImmunoSEQ Analyzer. T cell clonality was defined as 1 minus Pielou's evenness, calculated on productive rearrangements. To measure T cell diversity, the inverse Simpson index was applied to productive templates. T cell density was expressed as TCR beta template counts normalized to usable DNA, with usable DNA estimated by amplifying and sequencing housekeeping genes. Two-sided Kruskal-Wallis tests were used to compare TCR metrics across histologic stages. Not all clones reach the TCRdb copy of this immuneACCESS table, which keeps in-frame sequences only. Checked studies attribute under half of the gap to unresolved V genes and leave the rest unexplained. Clone size and V and J calls were adopted from that table, with D and trimming inferred from the DNA. This sample gives thousands of clones in total; roughly 80% of them show up just once. Approximately 6.6% of the sample lies in the top ten.

Here V drops 0 bases and J drops 5 bases, and the junction holds 12 bases not matched to any gene. In the germline V gene, CDR1 corresponds to MGHRA and CDR2 to YSYEKL. The CDR3 sequence holds 19 residues, the cysteine and phenylalanine included. Only the CDR3 region is kept as DNA, spanning 57 bases read in frame from base 1. The patients had resection in Japan or China between the mid-2010s and the late 2010s. The histologic diagnosis of each case was independently confirmed on H&E slides by two lung cancer pathologists. Premalignant or tumor cells were enriched for nucleic acid extraction by macro-dissection performed after pathologic assessment. DNA was isolated from FFPE tissue using the AllPrep DNA/RNA FFPE Kit. In this sample, this clone turned up once. The target of this receptor is not known. Base qualities were left out, and no much larger clone turns up one base away.

Recombination joined TRBV4-1 with TRBJ2-3, with 12 central nucleotides matching TRBD2. Sequenced sample: FFPE minimally invasive lung adenocarcinoma tissue. The cell subset or site label corresponds to: micro-invasive lung adenocarcinoma (MIA). The receptor's source is a person aged 45 to 69 with lung adenocarcinoma. The nucleotides are TGCGCCAGCAGCCAAGATGGGACCGAGACTAGCGGGAGAGGAGATACGCAGTATTTT. This sequence encodes CASSQDGTETSGRGDTQYF.